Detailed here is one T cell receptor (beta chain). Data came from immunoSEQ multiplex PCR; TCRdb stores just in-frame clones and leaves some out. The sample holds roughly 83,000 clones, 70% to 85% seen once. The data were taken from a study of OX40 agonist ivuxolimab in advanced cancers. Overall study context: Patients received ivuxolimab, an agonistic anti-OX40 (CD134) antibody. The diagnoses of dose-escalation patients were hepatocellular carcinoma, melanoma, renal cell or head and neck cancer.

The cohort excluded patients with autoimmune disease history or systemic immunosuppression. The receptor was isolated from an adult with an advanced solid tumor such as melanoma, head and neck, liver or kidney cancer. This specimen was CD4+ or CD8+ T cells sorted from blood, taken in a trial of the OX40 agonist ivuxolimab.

The CDR3 DNA sequence: TGTGCCAGCAGTGGCGGGAACACCGGGGAGCTGTTTTTT. Its translation: CASSGGNTGELFF. The V call is TRBV2, the J call TRBJ2-2; D not resolved. V lost 4 bases and J lost 1, with 4 bases in between. Germline assignment: CDR1 SNHLY and CDR2 FYNNEI. The CDR3 runs 13 residues.